A single sample is the source of the 26 T cell receptor beta chains below, sequenced in a study of T cell responses to AZD1222 COVID-19 vaccine (dated by TCRdb to about 2021). To prepare the library, the immunoSEQ multiplex PCR assay was applied. TCRdb holds this immuneACCESS table with in-frame rearrangements only. Some clones are missing; in checked studies, unresolved V genes explain under half, and the rest has no known cause. Present in this sample are about 130,000 clones, 88% of which were seen just once. The ten most abundant clones make up roughly 4% of the sample. Reading the label with the study, this specimen's time point is: baseline before first vaccination. The sequences come from peripheral blood, collected on day 0 of AZD1222 vaccination. The receptors were gathered from an adult in good health.

This clone appeared a single time. Relative to the germline gene, one junction end is altered; a read error may explain this. The chain joins TRBV16 to TRBJ2-3, with D uncertain. Germline V lookup: CDR1 KGHSY, CDR2 FQNENV. The CDR3 extends over 12 amino acids. The CDR3 nucleotides read TGTGCCAGCAGCCGGCTTCAGCGTTCTTTCGATTTT. This codes for CASSRLQRSFDF.

The V gene is TRBV21-1, the J gene TRBJ2-7; the table's D call, TRBD2, has no DNA check behind it. TRBV21-1 is assigned pseudogene status. CDR3 length equals 15 residues. CDR3 residues: CASAKGGGRKDEQYF. CDR3 DNA: TGTGCCAGCGCTAAGGGGGGCGGGAGGAAAGACGAGCAGTACTTC.

The chain recombines TRBV27 with TRBJ2-7; no definite D call. The V gene lost 6 bases and the J gene lost 2 bases, with 14 bases spanning the gap. This CDR3 is 14 amino acids long. Germline lookup yields CDR1 MNHEY and CDR2 SMNVEV (reference sequence). This CDR3 reads CASSLKGPPYEQYF. The DNA for the CDR3 is TGTGCCAGCAGCTTAAAGGGTCCTCCCTACGAGCAGTACTTC.

This chain links TRBV7-3 with TRBJ1-6; D perhaps matches TRBD1 (5 bases). Germline lookup yields CDR1 SGHTA and CDR2 FQGTGA. V lost 1 base, J lost 10 bases, and 14 bases lay in between. This CDR3 has 15 residues. CDR3 DNA: TGTGCCAGCAGCTTAATAGACAGTGCGGACTCACCCCTCCACTTT. Its translation: CASSLIDSADSPLHF.

The genes are TRBV2 and TRBJ2-5; D could derive from TRBD1 or TRBD2 (5 bases each). V shed 3 bases and J shed 2 bases, with 10 bases lying between them. CDR1 and CDR2 from the germline V gene are SNHLY and FYNNEI. The CDR3 runs to 14 residues. In DNA form, the CDR3 reads TGTGCCAGCAGTGAGGGACCGAGGCAAGAGACCCAGTACTTC. It is translated as CASSEGPRQETQYF.

The chain has TRBV23-1 and TRBJ1-1, with D hard to call. TRBV23-1 is placed among ORFs of uncertain function. Trimming took 8 bases from V and 5 from J, leaving 15 bases between them. The CDR3 runs to 13 residues. In DNA form, the CDR3 reads TGCGCCAGCCACCAACTCGGGAGGACTGAAGCTTTCTTT. Amino acids: CASHQLGRTEAFF.

Concerning this clone itself: Germline is not matched at one junction end, which may reflect a read error. The V gene is TRBV7-7, the J gene TRBJ2-2; D is perhaps TRBD2 (5 bases). The CDR3 is 14 amino acids. Germline V CDR1 and CDR2: SSHAT, FNYEAQ (reference sequence). The DNA of the CDR3 is TGTGCTAGCAGCCCCCGGGAAACCGGCGGGGAGCTGTTTTTT. Translation: CASSPRETGGELFF.

The chain employs TRBV11-2 and TRBJ1-5; no clear D. The CDR3 is 14 residues long. V was shortened by 3 bases and J by 3 bases, with 9 bases between the two germline ends. Per the germline V gene, CDR1 is SGHAT and CDR2 is FQNNGV. The CDR3, as DNA: TGTGCCAGCAGCTTGACTGAATTCAATCAGCCCCAGCATTTT. Translating it yields CASSLTEFNQPQHF.

The V and J genes are TRBV13 and TRBJ1-4, with 10 bases identical to TRBD1. The CDR3 is made up of 14 amino acids. Trimming took 4 bases from V and 7 from J; bases not matched to a gene: 3. Germline V lookup: CDR1 PRHDT, CDR2 FYEKMQ (reference sequence). This chain's CDR3 is CASSSRDRGEKLFF. CDR3 in DNA: TGTGCCAGCAGCTCCCGGGACAGGGGTGAAAAACTGTTTTTT.

This chain joins TRBV7-9 and TRBJ2-2; 7 nucleotides line up with TRBD1. Germline V gene sequence: CDR1 SEHNR, CDR2 FQNEAQ (reference sequence). Trimming at V came to 4 bases and at J to 9 bases, leaving 5 bases not matched to a gene. The CDR3 length is 13 residues. In nucleotides, the CDR3 is TGTGCCAGCAGCTCGACAGGGATCCGGGAGCTGTTTTTT. This gives the protein CASSSTGIRELFF.

The V call is TRBV7-3, the J call TRBJ2-1; 7 nucleotides agree with TRBD1. V was clipped by 8 bases and J by 8 bases; unmatched bases: 12. The CDR3 has 14 residues. Germline V CDR1 and CDR2: SGHTA, FQGTGA. The CDR3 DNA reads as TGTGCCAGCTCTATTGGACAGGCTCAAGATGAGCAGTTCTTC. It encodes CASSIGQAQDEQFF.

The V and J genes are TRBV13 and TRBJ1-2; no firm D call. The length of the CDR3 is 12 residues. V was trimmed by 1 base and J by 13 bases, leaving 13 bases between them. Germline V gene lookup returns CDR1 PRHDT and CDR2 FYEKMQ (reference sequence). The CDR3 bases are TGTGCCAGCAGCTTAGATTATGCAGAGGTCACCTTC. Translated: CASSLDYAEVTF.

The chain couples TRBV12-3 or TRBV12-4 to TRBJ1-1; no clear D gene. Trimming removed 4 bases from V and 0 bases from J, with 3 bases in between. The CDR3 totals 12 residues. The CDR3 reads CASSWMNTEAFF. CDR3 bases: TGTGCCAGCAGTTGGATGAACACTGAAGCTTTCTTT.

The V gene is TRBV9, the J gene TRBJ1-5; unclear D gene. The V and J ends lost 0 bases and 6 bases respectively, with 13 bases between them. The germline V gene has CDR1 SGDLS and CDR2 YYNGEE. This CDR3 is 15 amino acids long. CDR3 nucleotides: TGTGCCAGCAGCGTAGGAGGTGGCGTGGGTCAGCCCCAGCATTTT. It is translated as CASSVGGGVGQPQHF.

V is TRBV5-1 and J is TRBJ2-3; D remains ambiguous. CDR3 size: 18 residues. Per the germline V gene, CDR1 is SGHRS and CDR2 is YFSETQ. Trimming left V 1 base short and J 0 bases short, with 18 bases between. Here the CDR3 DNA reads TGCGCCAGCAGCTTGTTACCGGCCCGTGCCCTTAGCACAGATACGCAGTATTTT. This encodes CASSLLPARALSTDTQYF.

The chain combines TRBV7-6 with TRBJ1-3; D is uncertain. CDR1 SGHVS and CDR2 FNYEAQ come from the germline V gene. Trimming removed 2 bases at V and 8 bases at J, with 4 bases between. There are 11 residues in the CDR3. CDR3 in DNA: TGTGCCAGCAGCTTACGGGACACCATATATTTT. Encoded protein: CASSLRDTIYF.

The chain is built from TRBV24-1 and TRBJ2-3; 11 nucleotides agree with TRBD1. V lost 5 bases and J lost 4; bases outside the gene matches: 4. CDR3 length: 15 residues. CDR1 is KGHDR, CDR2 SFDVKD, per germline. The CDR3 DNA reads TGTGCCACCAGTGTCATGGGACAGGGGGCAGATACGCAGTATTTT. Encoded protein: CATSVMGQGADTQYF.

The gene calls are TRBV4-3 and TRBJ1-2; D gene uncertain. Germline V gene lookup returns CDR1 LGHNA and CDR2 YSLEER. Trimming left V 3 bases short and J 4 bases short, with 12 bases between. The CDR3 has 14 amino acids. The CDR3 DNA reads TGCGCCAGCAGCCAGGAGCCAACCCGCTATGGCTACACCTTC. Translated, it gives CASSQEPTRYGYTF.

This clone was counted between two and nine times. The chain links TRBV19 to TRBJ2-2; unclear D gene. V shed 5 bases and J shed 1 base, with 5 bases lying between them. The CDR3 is made up of 13 amino acids. The germline V gene has CDR1 LNHDA and CDR2 SQIVND (reference sequence). For the CDR3, the DNA is TGTGCCAGTAGTGTAATGAACACCGGGGAGCTGTTTTTT. It yields the protein CASSVMNTGELFF.

The chain joins TRBV24-1 to TRBJ1-4; a possible D gene is TRBD1 (6 bases). There are 15 residues in the CDR3. V shed 3 bases and J shed 2 bases, with 9 bases lying between them. The germline V gene encodes CDR1 KGHDR and CDR2 SFDVKD. The CDR3 nucleotides are TGTGCCACCAGTGATCCGAGGGGGACTAATGAAAAACTGTTTTTT. Its protein product is CATSDPRGTNEKLFF.

The genes are TRBV10-2 and TRBJ2-5, with D possibly TRBD1 on 6 matching bases. This CDR3 has 12 amino acids. V lost 6 bases, J lost 2 bases, and 7 bases lay in between. Per the germline V gene, CDR1 is WSHSY and CDR2 is SAAADI. CDR3 sequence (DNA): TGCGCCAGCAGCGACAGGCAAGAGACCCAGTACTTC. Translating gives CASSDRQETQYF.

V and J are TRBV6-2 or TRBV6-3 and TRBJ2-5, with TRBD1 identical over 7 bases. Germline CDR1 MNHEY, CDR2 SVGEGT. The junction had 6 bases not matched to a gene; V was cut back by 0 bases and J by 5 bases. The CDR3 loop spans 15 amino acids. In DNA form, the CDR3 reads TGTGCCAGCAGTTACTCCGACAGGGCGAGGGAGACCCAGTACTTC. This translates into CASSYSDRARETQYF.

The genes are TRBV6-6 and TRBJ2-2; TRBD2 agrees at 11 bases. The CDR3 runs to 16 residues. Germline CDR1 and CDR2: MNHNY and SVGAGI (reference sequence). The V segment lost 0 bases and the J segment 5 bases; nucleotides outside the gene matches: 2. CDR3 bases: TGTGCCAGCAGTTACTCTAGCGGGGGGGCAACCGGGGAGCTGTTTTTT. It yields the protein CASSYSSGGATGELFF.

The rearrangement uses TRBV7-3 and TRBJ2-3; TRBD2 agrees at 8 bases. Germline V CDR1 and CDR2: SGHTA, FQGTGA. The V segment lost 0 bases and the J segment 5 bases; nucleotides outside the gene matches: 7. This CDR3 is built from 16 residues. The CDR3 nucleotides read TGTGCCAGCAGCTTAACCGGGAGGGCCGTGGGAGATACGCAGTATTTT. Protein product: CASSLTGRAVGDTQYF.

The chain joins TRBV11-2 to TRBJ2-7; D gene uncertain. This CDR3 region has 16 residues. Trimming shortened V by 1 base and J by 6 bases, and 19 bases separated the two germline ends. CDR1 and CDR2 from the germline V gene are SGHAT and FQNNGV. The CDR3: CASSLVSRPPDGEQYF. The CDR3 DNA is TGTGCCAGCAGCTTAGTCTCCAGGCCTCCTGACGGCGAGCAGTACTTC.

The chain has TRBV12-3 or TRBV12-4 and TRBJ1-5; tentatively, D is TRBD1 (5 bases). Trimming left V 10 bases short and J 7 bases short, with 17 bases between. This CDR3 contains 13 residues. The CDR3 sequence is CATREAAGQPQHF. The CDR3 nucleotides are TGTGCCACCAGGGAGGCGGCGGGGCAGCCCCAGCATTTT.